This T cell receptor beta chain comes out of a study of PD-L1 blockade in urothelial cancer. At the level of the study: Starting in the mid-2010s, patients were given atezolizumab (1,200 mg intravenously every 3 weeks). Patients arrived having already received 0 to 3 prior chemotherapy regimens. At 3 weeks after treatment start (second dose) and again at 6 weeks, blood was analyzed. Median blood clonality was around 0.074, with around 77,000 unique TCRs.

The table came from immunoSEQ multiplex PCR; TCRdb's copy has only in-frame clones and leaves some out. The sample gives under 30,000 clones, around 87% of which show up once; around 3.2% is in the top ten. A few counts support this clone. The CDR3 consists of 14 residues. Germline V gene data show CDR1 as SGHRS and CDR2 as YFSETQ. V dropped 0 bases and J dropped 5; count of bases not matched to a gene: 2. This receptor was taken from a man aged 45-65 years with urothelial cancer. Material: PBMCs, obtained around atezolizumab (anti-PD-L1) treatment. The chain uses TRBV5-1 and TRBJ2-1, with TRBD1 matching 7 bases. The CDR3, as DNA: TGCGCCAGCAGCTTGGAACAGGGGAACAATGAGCAGTTCTTC. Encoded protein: CASSLEQGNNEQFF.